This TCR beta chain was sequenced for a study of a mutant IDH1 vaccine in newly diagnosed glioma. With 6 bases removed from V and 0 bases from J, the gap between germline ends came to 12 bases. CDR1 and CDR2 (germline): MRHNA, SNTAGT. The CDR3 spans 15 residues. Regarding time point: week 11, during vaccination. Each dose delivered 300 ug of mutant IDH1 20-mer peptide subcutaneously with imiquimod. Concerning this clone itself: Its antigen is as yet unknown.

Profiled with immunoSEQ multiplex PCR; TCRdb holds only in-frame clones, not every one. Counted here are around 60,000 clones, approximately 90% occurring once; the ten biggest clones make up 1.5% to 2.5%. The J gene is TRBJ2-1, the V gene TRBV6-4; the D gene could be TRBD1 or TRBD2 (5 bases each). The receptor comes from a man aged 35-49 years with glioma. The specimen was PBMCs, collected from a glioma patient whose treatment included an IDH1 peptide vaccine. CDR3 nucleotides: TGTGCCAGCAGACGGGACCGATACTCCTACAATGAGCAGTTCTTC. This gives the protein CASRRDRYSYNEQFF.